These 28 T cell receptor beta chains came from one sample sequenced in a study of T cell responses to AZD1222 COVID-19 vaccine (dated by TCRdb to about 2021). Explained via the paper, the time point label denotes: baseline before first vaccination. Libraries were built with the immunoSEQ multiplex PCR assay. In TCRdb, the immuneACCESS table is reduced to in-frame sequences with V and J assigned. These tables do not hold every clone; where another copy was compared, an unresolved V gene accounts for under half, and the others remain unexplained. The table for this sample lists fewer than 150,000 clones; roughly 90% of them were counted only once. 1.5% to 2% of the sample rests with the top ten. This sample comprised peripheral blood, obtained on day 0 of AZD1222 vaccination. These receptors all stem from an adult in good health.

Points on this clone: Germline is not matched at one junction end, which may reflect a read error. The chain employs TRBV19 and TRBJ1-4; D is unclear. CDR1 is LNHDA, CDR2 SQIVND, per germline (reference sequence). The CDR3 has 16 amino acids. CDR3 DNA sequence: TGTGCCAGTAGTATTGGGTCGCCGGCAGTAAATGAAAAACTATTTTTT. The encoded protein is CASSIGSPAVNEKLFF.

The chain combines TRBV18 with TRBJ2-2; weak D call: TRBD2 (6 bases). CDR1 is KGHSH, CDR2 LQKENI, per germline. V was shortened by 3 bases and J by 0 bases, with 8 bases between the two germline ends. The CDR3 length is 15 residues. CDR3 protein: CASSPWDSNTGELFF. DNA of the CDR3: TGTGCCAGCTCACCTTGGGACTCGAACACCGGGGAGCTGTTTTTT.

This chain links TRBV7-2 with TRBJ2-5, with D perhaps assigned TRBD1 or TRBD2 (5 bases each). The germline CDR1 and CDR2 sequences are SGHTA and FQGNSA. This CDR3 contains 15 residues. V lost 2 bases and J 5 bases, leaving 15 bases between the germline ends. CDR3 nucleotide sequence: TGTGCCAGCAGCTTAAGGTGGGACCTGCGGGAGACCCAGTACTTC. It codes for CASSLRWDLRETQYF.

This clone was recorded once. The rearrangement joins TRBV6-5 to TRBJ1-2; D is uncertain. The germline V gene has CDR1 MNHEY and CDR2 SVGAGI. Trimming shortened V by 2 bases and J by 2 bases, and 9 bases separated the two germline ends. This CDR3 spans 14 amino acids. The CDR3 region has the DNA TGTGCCAGCAGTTACGATGGGAGGAACTATGGCTACACCTTC. As protein: CASSYDGRNYGYTF.

J is TRBJ2-7 and V is TRBV4-3, with D perhaps matching TRBD1 (6 bases). Between the trimmed V and J ends, which lost 4 bases and 6 bases, there was a span of 16 bases. The CDR3 runs to 14 residues. Germline V gives CDR1 LGHNA, CDR2 YSLEER. The CDR3 bases are TGCGCCAGCAGCCGTACAGGGTCCACTGGCGAGCAGTACTTC. Its translation is CASSRTGSTGEQYF.

The chain has TRBV7-2 and TRBJ1-6; 8 nucleotides line up with TRBD1. J gave up 10 bases and V 3 bases, and 8 bases lay outside the gene matches. The germline gives CDR1 SGHTA, CDR2 FQGNSA. The CDR3 is made up of 15 amino acids. The CDR3 reads CASSFQGAAGSPLHF. The CDR3 coding sequence is TGTGCCAGCAGCTTTCAGGGGGCCGCGGGCTCACCCCTCCACTTT.

The chain carries TRBV6-5 and TRBJ2-5, with 9 nucleotides matching TRBD2. The CDR3 has 14 residues. Germline V gene lookup returns CDR1 MNHEY and CDR2 SVGAGI. V shed 6 bases, J shed 2 bases, and the junction held 4 bases outside the gene matches. In DNA, the CDR3 is TGTGCCAGCAGCACTGGACTAGCGCAAGAGACCCAGTACTTC. It encodes CASSTGLAQETQYF.

V gene TRBV2 combines with J gene TRBJ1-1; maybe TRBD1 (6 bases). This CDR3 has 14 residues. Trimming stripped 5 bases from V and 1 base from J, with 11 bases between. In germline, CDR1 is SNHLY, CDR2 FYNNEI. The CDR3 loop is CASSRLQGNTEAFF. In nucleotides, the CDR3 is TGTGCCAGCAGTAGGTTACAGGGGAACACTGAAGCTTTCTTT.

This clone was counted between two and nine times. The chain employs TRBV2 and TRBJ2-7, with a possible D match to TRBD2 (5 bases). Germline CDR1 SNHLY, CDR2 FYNNEI. Trimming shortened V by 4 bases and J by 1 base, and 11 bases separated the two germline ends. This CDR3 has 14 residues. CDR3 loop: CASSARRESYEQYF. The CDR3 DNA follows: TGTGCCAGCAGTGCTCGACGGGAATCCTACGAGCAGTACTTC.

The V call is TRBV5-1, the J call TRBJ2-5; D unclear. The germline CDR1 and CDR2 sequences are SGHRS and YFSETQ. CDR3 length: 13 residues. Between the trimmed V and J ends, which lost 1 base and 0 bases, there was a span of 4 bases. For the CDR3, the DNA is TGCGCCAGCAGCTTGACACACCAAGAGACCCAGTACTTC. Translated: CASSLTHQETQYF. Full variable domain (missing parts from reference TRBV5-1 and TRBJ2-5): KAGVTQTPRYLIKTRGQQVTLSCSPISGHRSVSWYQQTPGQGLQFLFEYFSETQRNKGNFPGRFSGRQFSNSRSEMNVSTLELGDSALYLCASSLTHQETQYFGPGTRLLVL.

Concerning this clone: Its ends do not fully match the called genes, so a read error is possible. V is TRBV9 and J is TRBJ1-1; D might be TRBD1 (5 bases). The CDR3 has 13 residues. Per the germline V gene, CDR1 is SGDLS and CDR2 is YYNGEE. CDR3 amino acids: CASSRRQNSEAFF. Here the CDR3 DNA reads TGTGCCAGCAGCCGTCGACAGAACAGTGAAGCTTTCTTT.

This clone was counted between two and nine times. This chain uses TRBV5-1 with TRBJ1-1; D uncertain. Trimming cost V 1 base and J 3 bases, with 7 bases left between them. Germline assignment: CDR1 SGHRS and CDR2 YFSETQ. The CDR3 runs 13 residues. CDR3 sequence (DNA): TGCGCCAGCAGCTTGTCGCAGTACACTGAAGCTTTCTTT. This translates into CASSLSQYTEAFF.

This rearrangement joins TRBV30 to TRBJ1-5, with D hard to call. CDR1 and CDR2 from the germline V gene are GTSNPN and SVGIG (reference sequence). The CDR3 covers 13 residues. Trimming left V 0 bases short and J 2 bases short, with 5 bases between. The chain's CDR3 is CAWSVQGNQPQHF. The CDR3 nucleotides are TGTGCCTGGAGTGTTCAGGGCAATCAGCCCCAGCATTTT. The full variable domain, completed using reference TRBV30 and TRBJ1-5, is SQTIHQWPATLVQPVGSPLSLECTVEGTSNPNLYWYRQAAGRGLQLLFYSVGIGQISSEVPQNLSASRPQDRQFILSSKKLLLSDSGFYLCAWSVQGNQPQHFGDGTRLSIL.

The V call is TRBV6-5, the J call TRBJ1-1; TRBD1 is a possible D gene (5 bases). Deletions cut 7 bases from V and 4 bases from J, with 19 bases between. This CDR3 has 15 amino acids. Germline V gene lookup returns CDR1 MNHEY and CDR2 SVGAGI. The CDR3 DNA follows: TGTGCCAGCACCCCTGTAGGGGCGTTAAGCACTGAAGCTTTCTTT. It specifies CASTPVGALSTEAFF.

The chain is built from TRBV10-1 and TRBJ1-2, with TRBD1 as a possible D gene (5 bases). The CDR3 has 15 residues. Germline CDR1 is WNHNN and CDR2 is SYGVQD (reference sequence). Trimming cost V 6 bases and J 2 bases, with 16 bases left between them. In DNA, the CDR3 is TGCGCCAGCAGAAAAATGGCAGGGCAAAACTATGGCTACACCTTC. As protein: CASRKMAGQNYGYTF.

The V call is TRBV9, the J call TRBJ2-1; no definite D call. CDR1 SGDLS and CDR2 YYNGEE come from the germline V gene. This CDR3 contains 14 residues. Deletions cut 0 bases from V and 4 bases from J, with 8 bases between. The CDR3 protein is CASSVDREYNEQFF. The DNA for the CDR3 is TGTGCCAGCAGCGTAGACAGAGAGTACAATGAGCAGTTCTTC.

The V gene is TRBV7-8, the J gene TRBJ1-1; TRBD1 matches at 9 bases. Germline trimming cut 3 bases from V and 3 bases from J; bases unmatched to any gene: 8. Germline V lookup: CDR1 SGHVS, CDR2 FQNEAQ. The CDR3 runs to 16 residues. The CDR3 DNA reads as TGTGCCAGCAGCTTTTGGGACAGGGAGATATACACTGAAGCTTTCTTT. Its protein product is CASSFWDREIYTEAFF.

This sequence joins TRBV6-1 and TRBJ1-1; 7 bases map to TRBD1. CDR3 size: 14 residues. The V and J ends lost 3 bases and 5 bases, in that order; junction bases with no gene match: 6. Germline V CDR1 and CDR2: MNHNS, SASEGT. The CDR3 nucleotides read TGTGCCAGCAGTGATAACAGGGGAGGGACTGAAGCTTTCTTT. Translated: CASSDNRGGTEAFF.

V and J are TRBV10-3 and TRBJ1-4, with TRBD1 matching over 9 bases. The ends lost 7 bases at V and 6 bases at J; junction bases unmatched: 6. Germline assignment: CDR1 ENHRY and CDR2 SYGVKD. CDR3 length equals 14 residues. CDR3 residues: CAIKRGQGDEKLFF. CDR3 DNA: TGTGCCATCAAAAGGGGACAGGGCGATGAAAAACTGTTTTTT.

The chain is built from TRBV5-1 and TRBJ1-3; no clear D gene. CDR1 and CDR2 (germline): SGHRS, YFSETQ. This CDR3 spans 13 amino acids. V gave up 2 bases and J gave up 2 bases, with 5 bases separating them. The CDR3: CASSFSAGNTIYF. Here the CDR3 DNA reads TGCGCCAGCAGCTTCAGTGCTGGAAACACCATATATTTT.

This chain uses TRBV30 with TRBJ1-3; 10 bases align to TRBD1. J gave up 3 bases and V 4 bases, and 9 bases lay outside the gene matches. CDR1 and CDR2 (germline): GTSNPN, SVGIG (reference sequence). The CDR3 covers 16 residues. DNA for the CDR3: TGTGCCTGGACCCGAGAGGACAGGGGGAATGGAAACACCATATATTTT. Its translation is CAWTREDRGNGNTIYF.

The V and J genes are TRBV6-5 and TRBJ1-2, with TRBD1 as a possible D gene (5 bases). The CDR3 runs to 13 residues. Between the trimmed V and J ends, which lost 6 bases and 2 bases, there was a span of 10 bases. From germline, CDR1 is MNHEY and CDR2 SVGAGI. CDR3 DNA: TGTGCCAGCAGCTCTGGGGGGAACTATGGCTACACCTTC. This translates into CASSSGGNYGYTF.

The chain recombines TRBV7-8 with TRBJ1-5; D gene unclear. V was clipped by 4 bases and J by 2 bases, with 9 bases between them. The V gene's germline CDR1 is SGHVS and CDR2 FQNEAQ. The CDR3 length is 14 residues. The CDR3 spells CASSWEGGNQPQHF. The CDR3 coding sequence is TGTGCCAGCAGCTGGGAGGGAGGCAATCAGCCCCAGCATTTT.

This chain links TRBV6-2 or TRBV6-3 with TRBJ1-6; D gene ambiguous. The CDR3 totals 15 residues. V lost 2 bases and J 1 base, leaving 6 bases between the germline ends. Germline values: CDR1 MNHEY, CDR2 SVGEGT. CDR3 sequence (DNA): TGTGCCAGCAGTTACGGTGAATCCTATAATTCACCCCTCCACTTT. Its translation: CASSYGESYNSPLHF.

V is TRBV21-1 and J is TRBJ1-4; whether TRBD1, the table's D call, matches the DNA was not checked. TRBV21-1 is a pseudogene segment. This CDR3 has 14 amino acids. Here the CDR3 reads CASGRHATNEKLFF. CDR3 nucleotides: TGTGCCAGCGGGCGACATGCAACTAATGAAAAACTGTTTTTT.

The genes are TRBV5-1 and TRBJ1-6; D might be TRBD1 (6 bases). The V and J ends lost 4 bases and 9 bases respectively, with 20 bases between them. Germline V lookup: CDR1 SGHRS, CDR2 YFSETQ. The CDR3 runs to 16 residues. In DNA, the CDR3 is TGCGCCAGCAGCCCACGTGCGGGGGGCGCGGGTTCACCCCTCCACTTT. Translating gives CASSPRAGGAGSPLHF.

The rearrangement joins TRBV5-1 to TRBJ2-5; 8 bases line up with TRBD1. Trimming cost V 2 bases and J 0 bases; bases outside gene matches: 9. CDR3 length equals 17 residues. Germline values: CDR1 SGHRS, CDR2 YFSETQ. The CDR3 is CASSFYRDRRHQETQYF. The CDR3 bases are TGCGCCAGCAGCTTCTACCGGGACAGGAGACACCAAGAGACCCAGTACTTC.

The chain employs TRBV4-2 and TRBJ2-1; 7 positions agree with TRBD2. The CDR3 covers 17 residues. Germline-derived CDR1 and CDR2 are LGHNA and YNFKEQ. After removal of 1 base from V and 4 bases from J, the junction contained 10 bases not matched to a gene. CDR3 DNA: TGTGCCAGCAGCCAAGTCCATGACGGGGGGACTTACAATGAGCAGTTCTTC. Translating it yields CASSQVHDGGTYNEQFF.